The clone carrying this T cell receptor beta chain appeared a single time. Only in-frame clones appear in the TCRdb table, and some are missing; sequencing was by immunoSEQ multiplex PCR. The sample holds under 110,000 clones, 91% seen once. The data were taken from a study of T cell changes during pregnancy in multiple sclerosis. CDR3 length: 12 residues. The V gene lost 3 bases and the J gene lost 6 bases, with 9 bases spanning the gap. CDR1 is ENHRY, CDR2 SYGVKD, per germline. The chain links TRBV10-3 to TRBJ2-7, with D possibly being TRBD2 (6 bases). The sequence was obtained from a female donor with multiple sclerosis, enrolled in a pregnancy study. Sequences were derived from peripheral blood, sampled before pregnancy. CDR3 coding DNA: TGTGCCATCAGTGATGTGGGGGGCGAGCAGTACTTC. Amino acid sequence: CAISDVGGEQYF.